This record covers a single T cell receptor beta chain. The ends were cut back, 0 bases at V and 5 bases at J, with 16 bases in the middle. Germline CDR1 reads MNHNS; CDR2 reads SASEGT. The CDR3 spans 16 residues. The data were taken from a study of blood T cell repertoires in COVID-19. Data came from immunoSEQ multiplex PCR; TCRdb stores just in-frame clones and leaves some out. The data contain 130,000 to 150,000 clones, about 92% of them singletons. This receptor was obtained from a human donor in a cohort sampled during active COVID-19. This sequence joins TRBV6-1 and TRBJ2-5; tentative D call: TRBD2 (6 bases). Sample: peripheral blood. The CDR3 DNA is TGTGCCAGCAGTGAAGCTATGGCGGGGCTTTCGGAGACCCAGTACTTC. As protein: CASSEAMAGLSETQYF.